The sample holds a few counts of the clone carrying this T cell receptor beta chain. Its cognate antigen is unknown. TCRdb reprocessed the RT-PCR reads via MiXCR and lists one record per CDR3 protein. Seen here are about 520,000 distinct CDR3 sequences, around 25% observed once, and the top ten hold around 1.8%. This sample is drawn from a study of response to subunit inactivated influenza vaccine. Study-level points and caveats: The authors proposed limited new T cell recruitment per seasonal influenza vaccination.

The CDR3 loop spans 15 amino acids. The V gene's germline CDR1 is SGHTA and CDR2 FQGNSA. Trimming stripped 5 bases from V and 4 bases from J, with 15 bases between. The chain carries TRBV7-2 and TRBJ2-1, with D uncertain. This clonotype was sampled from a man aged 50 to 59 who received an inactivated influenza vaccine. This sample comprised CD4+ T cells sorted from PBMCs, obtained about 5 days after vaccination. CDR3 DNA sequence: TGTGCCAGCAGCCGAACGACGGGCCCTTACAATGAGCAGTTCTTC. Translating it yields CASSRTTGPYNEQFF.